The rows below give T cell receptor beta chains drawn from one sample of a study of cytomegalovirus exposure and HLA in healthy donors. The repertoire was sequenced with immunoSEQ multiplex PCR; TCRdb's copy has only in-frame clones and lacks some. The sample lists some 130,000 clones; around three quarters were seen once. The sequenced material came from PBMCs. These receptors all stem from a man aged 25 to 40 in good health. CDR3s include the opening cysteine and the closing phenylalanine or tryptophan. D genes are given only for firm matches. Clone size appears in some rows only: once, few, many, or a class for an expanded clone.

CDR3nt | CDR3aa | v_gene | d_gene | abundance | j_gene
TGTGCCAGCTCACAGGGGGTCCAAGAGACCCAGTACTTC | CASSQGVQETQYF | TRBV18 | . | . | TRBJ2-5
TGCGCCAGCAGCTTGGGGGACAGGGTCAAAGCTTTCTTT | CASSLGDRVKAFF | TRBV5-1 | TRBD1 | . | TRBJ1-1
TGTGCCAGCAGTGATCCCGGACAGGGGCCGCTTGCCGAGCAGTTCTTC | CASSDPGQGPLAEQFF | TRBV25-1 | TRBD1 | . | TRBJ2-1
TGTGCCAGCAGCGTAGGGTCACTAGCGGGAGTAAACACCGGGGAGCTGTTTTTT | CASSVGSLAGVNTGELFF | TRBV9 | TRBD2 | . | TRBJ2-2
TGTGCCAGTAGTATTCGGCTAGCCGGAAACACCATATATTTT | CASSIRLAGNTIYF | TRBV19 | . | . | TRBJ1-3
TGTGCCAGCAGCTTTCAGGTACAAGAGACCCAGTACTTC | CASSFQVQETQYF | TRBV5-4 | . | . | TRBJ2-5
TGTGCCAGCAGCCCAGGGGTACTAGCGGGCTACGAGCAGTACTTC | CASSPGVLAGYEQYF | TRBV7-3 | TRBD2 | . | TRBJ2-7
TGCGCCAGCAGATCCGGGACTAGCAGCTACAATGAGCAGTTCTTC | CASRSGTSSYNEQFF | TRBV5-1 | TRBD2 | . | TRBJ2-1
TGCGCCAGCAGCGTCGGGGGGTCCAACACAGATACGCAGTATTTT | CASSVGGSNTDTQYF | TRBV5-1 | TRBD2 | . | TRBJ2-3
TGTGCCTGGAGTGGCATGAGCTCCTACGAGCAGTACTTC | CAWSGMSSYEQYF | TRBV30 | . | . | TRBJ2-7
TGTGCCAGCTCTGGACTAGCGGGGGCCTACGAGCAGTACTTC | CASSGLAGAYEQYF | TRBV18 | TRBD2 | . | TRBJ2-7
TGTGCCATCAGGGGACAGGCCCCGAACACTGAAGCTTTCTTT | CAIRGQAPNTEAFF | TRBV10-3 | TRBD1 | . | TRBJ1-1
TGTGCCAGCAGTACCGGAGGGCTCTTGAATCAGCCCCAGCATTTT | CASSTGGLLNQPQHF | TRBV6-6 | . | . | TRBJ1-5
TGTGCCAGCAGTGAACTCCAGGGGTTCCCGGAGCATTTT | CASSELQGFPEHF | TRBV6-1 | . | . | TRBJ1-5
TGTGCCAGCACCACCTGGGGCAGGGTGTCGACTAACTATGGCTACACCTTC | CASTTWGRVSTNYGYTF | TRBV2 | . | . | TRBJ1-2
TGTGCCAGCAGCTTAGTGAGGGGGGGCAGCAATCAGCCCCAGCATTTT | CASSLVRGGSNQPQHF | TRBV7-2 | . | . | TRBJ1-5
TGTGCCAGAAGCTTGGCCCACTCCAGGGGGATGTCAGATACGCAGTATTTT | CARSLAHSRGMSDTQYF | TRBV5-3 | TRBD1 | . | TRBJ2-3
TGTGCCAGCAGACAGGGACTAGCGGGGAGCACAGATACGCAGTATTTT | CASRQGLAGSTDTQYF | TRBV2 | TRBD2 | . | TRBJ2-3
TGTGCCAGCAACACCGGGACAGGGGCAGATACGCAGTATTTT | CASNTGTGADTQYF | TRBV27 | TRBD1 | once | TRBJ2-3
TGTGCCAGCAGCCCTACAGGGGGGAATCAGCCCCAGCATTTT | CASSPTGGNQPQHF | TRBV6-5 | TRBD1 | . | TRBJ1-5
TGTGCCAGCACCCGCAGGGGAGTTTCGGATGAGCAGTTCTTC | CASTRRGVSDEQFF | TRBV7-2 | . | few | TRBJ2-1
TGTGCCAGCAGCTCCAGGGGTGGAGAGACCCAGTACTTC | CASSSRGGETQYF | TRBV7-9 | . | . | TRBJ2-5
TGTGCCAGCAGCACCGGACAGGGGGGAAACACCATATATTTT | CASSTGQGGNTIYF | TRBV9 | TRBD1 | few | TRBJ1-3
TGCGCCAGCAGCTCCGAGGCCCTACCTACCGGGGAGCTGTTTTTT | CASSSEALPTGELFF | TRBV5-1 | . | . | TRBJ2-2
TGTGCCAGCAGCTTTTACGACTATGAGCAGTTCTTC | CASSFYDYEQFF | TRBV7-9 | . | . | TRBJ2-1
TGCGCCAGCAGCTTCCCCGGGGCAGATACGCAGTATTTT | CASSFPGADTQYF | TRBV5-1 | . | . | TRBJ2-3
TGTGCCAGCAGCCCGAGCCAGGGGGCTGATGGCTACACCTTC | CASSPSQGADGYTF | TRBV9 | TRBD1 | . | TRBJ1-2
TGTGCCAGCACGCCCGGGCACGGGGTCCCCTTTCTATACAATGAGCAGTTCTTC | CASTPGHGVPFLYNEQFF | TRBV21-1 | . | once | TRBJ2-1
TGTGCCAGCAGCTTAAGGAGCGGTCGTACAGATACGCAGTATTTT | CASSLRSGRTDTQYF | TRBV7-9 | . | . | TRBJ2-3
TGCGCCAGCAGCTATACTAGCGGGTCGTACGAGCAGTACTTC | CASSYTSGSYEQYF | TRBV5-1 | TRBD2 | . | TRBJ2-7
TGTGCCAGCAGCACCAAGGACAGGAATCAGCCCCAGCATTTT | CASSTKDRNQPQHF | TRBV7-9 | TRBD1 | . | TRBJ1-5
TGTGCCAGCAGTGTATCAGGTACTGGGGCCAACGTCCTGACTTTC | CASSVSGTGANVLTF | TRBV6-1 | . | . | TRBJ2-6
TGTGCCAGCAGCTTAGCTCCAGGGAACACCGGGGAGCTGTTTTTT | CASSLAPGNTGELFF | TRBV7-9 | . | . | TRBJ2-2
TGTGCCAGCAGTTTATCCCTTGAGTGGACCCAGTACTTC | CASSLSLEWTQYF | TRBV27 | . | . | TRBJ2-5
TGTGCCACCAGCAGAGGGGGACAGGAAGTCTACGAGCAGTACTTC | CATSRGGQEVYEQYF | TRBV15 | TRBD1 | . | TRBJ2-7
TGTGCCAGCAGCTTCACTTTAGGGGCCAGAGCAGAGGAGACCCAGTACTTC | CASSFTLGARAEETQYF | TRBV11-3 | . | . | TRBJ2-5
TGTGCCAGCAGTTTATGGGAGGACAGCAACTATGGCTACACCTTC | CASSLWEDSNYGYTF | TRBV28 | . | . | TRBJ1-2
TGTGCCACCGGAGGGGGGGCAAAGGATGAGCAGTTCTTC | CATGGGAKDEQFF | TRBV27 | . | . | TRBJ2-1
TGTGCCAGCAGTTTGGCCCACAGGGGGAAGCGACACGAGCAGTACTTC | CASSLAHRGKRHEQYF | TRBV28 | TRBD1 | few | TRBJ2-7
TGTGCCAGCAGTCCCAGGGGGACATTAAACACCATATATTTT | CASSPRGTLNTIYF | TRBV28 | TRBD1 | . | TRBJ1-3